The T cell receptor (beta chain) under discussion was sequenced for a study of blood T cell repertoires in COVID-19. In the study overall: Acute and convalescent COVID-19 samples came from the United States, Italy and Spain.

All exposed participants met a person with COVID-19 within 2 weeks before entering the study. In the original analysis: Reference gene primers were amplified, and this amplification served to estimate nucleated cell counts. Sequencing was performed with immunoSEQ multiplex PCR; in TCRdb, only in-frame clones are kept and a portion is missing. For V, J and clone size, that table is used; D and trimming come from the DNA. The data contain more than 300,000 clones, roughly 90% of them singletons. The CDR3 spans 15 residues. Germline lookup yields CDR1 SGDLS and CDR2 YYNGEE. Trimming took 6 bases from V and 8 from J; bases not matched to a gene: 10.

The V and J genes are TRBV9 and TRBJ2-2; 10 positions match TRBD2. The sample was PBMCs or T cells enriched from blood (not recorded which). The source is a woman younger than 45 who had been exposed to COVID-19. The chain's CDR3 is CASTIAGGTSGELFF. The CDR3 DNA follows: TGTGCCAGCACCATAGCGGGGGGAACATCTGGGGAGCTGTTTTTT.